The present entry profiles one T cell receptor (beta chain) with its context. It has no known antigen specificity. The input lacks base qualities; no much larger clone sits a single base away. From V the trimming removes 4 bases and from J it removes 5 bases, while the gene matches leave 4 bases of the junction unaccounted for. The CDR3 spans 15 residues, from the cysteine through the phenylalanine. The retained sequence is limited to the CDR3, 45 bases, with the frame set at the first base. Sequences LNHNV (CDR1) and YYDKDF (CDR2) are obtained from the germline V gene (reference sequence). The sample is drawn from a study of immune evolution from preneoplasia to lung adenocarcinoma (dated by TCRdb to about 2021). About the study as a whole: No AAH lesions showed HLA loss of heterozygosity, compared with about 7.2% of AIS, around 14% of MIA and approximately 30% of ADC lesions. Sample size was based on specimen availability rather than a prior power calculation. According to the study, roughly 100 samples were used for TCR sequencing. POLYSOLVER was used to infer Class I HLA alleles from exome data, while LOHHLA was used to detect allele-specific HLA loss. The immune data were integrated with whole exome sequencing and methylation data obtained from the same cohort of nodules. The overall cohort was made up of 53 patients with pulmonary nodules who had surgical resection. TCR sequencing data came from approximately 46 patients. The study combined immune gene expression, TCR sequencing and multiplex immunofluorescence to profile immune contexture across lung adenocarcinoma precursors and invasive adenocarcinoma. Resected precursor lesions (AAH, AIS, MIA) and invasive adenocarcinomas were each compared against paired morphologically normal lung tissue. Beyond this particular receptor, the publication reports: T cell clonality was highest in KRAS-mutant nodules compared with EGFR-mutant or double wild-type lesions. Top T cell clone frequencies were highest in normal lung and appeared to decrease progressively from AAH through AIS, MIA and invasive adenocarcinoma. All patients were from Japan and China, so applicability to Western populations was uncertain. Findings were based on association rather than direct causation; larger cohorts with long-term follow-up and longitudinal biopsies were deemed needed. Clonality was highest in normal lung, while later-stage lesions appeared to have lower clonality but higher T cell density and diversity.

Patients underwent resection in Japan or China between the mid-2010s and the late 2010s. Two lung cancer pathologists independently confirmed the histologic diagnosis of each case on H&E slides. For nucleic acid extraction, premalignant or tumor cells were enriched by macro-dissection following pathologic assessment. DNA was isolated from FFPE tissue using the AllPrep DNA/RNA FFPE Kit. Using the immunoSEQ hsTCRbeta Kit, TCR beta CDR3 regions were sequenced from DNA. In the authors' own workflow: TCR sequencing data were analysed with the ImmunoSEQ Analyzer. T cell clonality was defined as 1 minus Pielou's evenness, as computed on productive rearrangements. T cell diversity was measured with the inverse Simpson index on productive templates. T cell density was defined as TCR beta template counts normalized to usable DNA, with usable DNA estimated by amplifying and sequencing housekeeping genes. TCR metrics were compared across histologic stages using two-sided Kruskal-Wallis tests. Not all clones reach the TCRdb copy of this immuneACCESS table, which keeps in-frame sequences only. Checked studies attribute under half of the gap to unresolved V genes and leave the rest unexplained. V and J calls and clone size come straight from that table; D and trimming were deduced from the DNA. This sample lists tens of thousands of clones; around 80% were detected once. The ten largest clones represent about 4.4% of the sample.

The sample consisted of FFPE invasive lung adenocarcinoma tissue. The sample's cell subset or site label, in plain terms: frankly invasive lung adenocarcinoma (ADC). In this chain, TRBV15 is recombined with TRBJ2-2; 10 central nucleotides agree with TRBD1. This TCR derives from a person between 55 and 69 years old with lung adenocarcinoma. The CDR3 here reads CATSMGTGETGELFF. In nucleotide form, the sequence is TGTGCCACCAGCATGGGGACAGGGGAGACCGGGGAGCTGTTTTTT.